The present T cell receptor beta chain was sequenced within a study of T cell responses to AZD1222 COVID-19 vaccine. Study-level findings and limits: CD4 TCRs linked to vaccination spanned spike, dominating at 160-218 and 743-854. Just a handful of AZD1222 recipients were seropositive at baseline.

CDR1 LGHNT and CDR2 FRNRAP come from the germline V gene. The CDR3 consists of 12 residues. Trimming left V 6 bases short and J 11 bases short, with 14 bases between. TCRdb's copy holds only in-frame clones and misses some; the assay was immunoSEQ multiplex PCR. This table holds 120,000 or so clones, roughly 85% found once. Comment on this clone: The target antigen is unknown.

This specimen consisted of peripheral blood, obtained on day 0 of AZD1222 vaccination. This TCR derives from an adult in good health. The rearrangement links TRBV12-5 to TRBJ1-5, with a possible D match to TRBD1 (5 bases). CDR3 region: CASGMTESAQHF. DNA of the CDR3: TGTGCTAGTGGAATGACAGAGAGTGCCCAGCATTTT.